This T cell receptor (beta chain) stems from a study of blood T cell repertoires in COVID-19. Participant age was roughly 18 to 90 years, and participants resided in fewer than 30 US areas. In the original processing: Nucleated cell counts were estimated from reference gene primer amplification. TCRdb keeps only in-frame clones here, not all; method: immunoSEQ multiplex PCR. V and J calls and clone size are those listed in that table; D and trimming were worked out from the DNA. Altogether over 350,000 clones are present, approximately 88% being singletons, with the ten largest covering 0.95% to 1%. The TCR was taken from a woman aged 25 to 39 with acute COVID-19. The sample was PBMCs or T cells enriched from blood (not recorded which).

CDR3 nucleotide sequence: TGTGCCAGCAGCTTCCAGCGGGCTCCTGGAAACACCATATATTTT. Protein: CASSFQRAPGNTIYF. This chain uses TRBV7-2 with TRBJ1-3; D gene uncertain. V lost 3 bases, J lost 2 bases, and 11 bases lay in between. The CDR3 has 15 amino acids. Germline V CDR1 and CDR2: SGHTA, FQGNSA.